These 29 T cell receptor beta chains came from one sample sequenced in a study of OX40 agonist ivuxolimab in advanced cancers. TCRdb's table, derived via immunoSEQ multiplex PCR, lists solely in-frame clones and lacks some. The sample gives about 66,000 clones, roughly 85% of which show up once; about 8.2% is in the top ten. The sample in question was CD4+ or CD8+ T cells sorted from blood, obtained in a trial of the OX40 agonist ivuxolimab. These receptors originate from an adult with an advanced solid tumor such as melanoma, head and neck, liver or kidney cancer.

V and J are TRBV5-1 and TRBJ1-3; a weak D match, TRBD1 (5 bases). V was trimmed by 4 bases and J by 0 bases, leaving 11 bases between them. Germline V gene sequence: CDR1 SGHRS, CDR2 YFSETQ. The CDR3 spans 15 residues. CDR3 sequence: CASSQGLSSGNTIYF. CDR3 bases: TGCGCCAGCAGCCAGGGACTCAGCTCTGGAAACACCATATATTTT.

CDR3 sequence reads: CASSLGVGQMQTQYF. In DNA, the CDR3 is TGTGCCAGCAGCCTAGGGGTGGGCCAAATGCAGACCCAGTACTTC. The rearrangement uses TRBV11-2 and TRBJ2-5; a weak D match, TRBD1 (5 bases). Germline loops: CDR1 SGHAT, CDR2 FQNNGV. Trimming stripped 5 bases from V and 6 bases from J, with 19 bases between. This CDR3 comprises 15 residues.

V gene TRBV5-1 combines with J gene TRBJ2-5; D call uncertain. Trimming took 0 bases from V and 0 from J, leaving 9 bases between them. The CDR3 has 15 amino acids. Germline lookup yields CDR1 SGHRS and CDR2 YFSETQ. The chain's CDR3 is CASSLARTDQETQYF. DNA for the CDR3: TGCGCCAGCAGCTTGGCTCGGACGGACCAAGAGACCCAGTACTTC.

This chain links TRBV4-2 with TRBJ2-3; 7 positions agree with TRBD2. The germline V gene has CDR1 LGHNA and CDR2 YNFKEQ. There are 15 residues in the CDR3. Trimming removed 0 bases from V and 3 bases from J; junction bases left unmatched: 3. For the CDR3, the DNA is TGTGCCAGCAGCCAAGAGGGGGGGAGGACAGATACGCAGTATTTT. Residues: CASSQEGGRTDTQYF.

The V gene is TRBV10-3, the J gene TRBJ2-5; 8 bases align to TRBD1. There are 13 residues in the CDR3. Germline CDR1 ENHRY, CDR2 SYGVKD. V trimming: 6 bases; J trimming: 4 bases; junction bases outside the gene matches: 4. The CDR3 sequence is CAIRPGGGETQYF. CDR3 DNA sequence: TGTGCCATCAGGCCAGGGGGCGGAGAGACCCAGTACTTC.

The chain links TRBV5-1 to TRBJ2-5; perhaps TRBD1 as D (5 bases). Deletions cut 4 bases from V and 0 bases from J, with 13 bases between. Germline assignment: CDR1 SGHRS and CDR2 YFSETQ. This CDR3 region has 15 residues. The CDR3 sequence: CASSGQGSYQETQYF. CDR3 nucleotide sequence: TGCGCCAGCAGCGGTCAGGGATCTTACCAAGAGACCCAGTACTTC.

The genes are TRBV9 and TRBJ1-1, with D uncertain. The CDR3 has 13 residues. In germline, CDR1 is SGDLS, CDR2 YYNGEE. The V end lost 1 base, the J end lost 2 bases, and 6 bases lay between the germline ends. The CDR3 DNA sequence: TGTGCCAGCAGCGTACGGGGAAACACTGAAGCTTTCTTT. Translating gives CASSVRGNTEAFF. Using reference TRBV9 and TRBJ1-1 for the parts outside the CDR3, the full variable domain is DSGVTQTPKHLITATGQRVTLRCSPRSGDLSVYWYQQSLDQGLQFLIQYYNGEERAKGNILERFSAQQFPDLHSELNLSSLELGDSALYFCASSVRGNTEAFFGQGTRLTVV.

The V call is TRBV9, the J call TRBJ1-6, with D possibly TRBD1 on 5 matching bases. V was clipped by 3 bases and J by 10 bases, with 17 bases between them. Per germline, CDR1 SGDLS and CDR2 YYNGEE. This CDR3 is built from 15 residues. The CDR3 DNA sequence: TGTGCCAGCAGCGCCTCGGGGGGGGTCAGCTCACCCCTCCACTTT. Amino acids: CASSASGGVSSPLHF.

The chain recombines TRBV7-2 with TRBJ1-2; 8 nucleotides match TRBD1. Losses at the gene ends were 4 bases for V and 8 bases for J; bases not matched to a gene: 9. Per germline, CDR1 SGHTA and CDR2 FQGNSA. CDR3 length: 14 residues. The CDR3 reads CASSSVQGARGYTF. The CDR3 DNA reads as TGTGCCAGCAGCTCGGTTCAGGGGGCCCGGGGCTACACCTTC.

This chain connects TRBV11-3 to TRBJ1-4; no clear D. The V end lost 4 bases, the J end lost 1 base, and 13 bases lay between the germline ends. CDR1 and CDR2 from the germline V gene are SGHNT and YENEEA. This CDR3 contains 16 residues. CDR3 nucleotides: TGTGCCAGCAGCTCCTTCCCCAGAAAAACTAATGAAAAACTGTTTTTT. This gives the protein CASSSFPRKTNEKLFF.

The chain carries TRBV9 and TRBJ1-6, with no clear D. Germline values: CDR1 SGDLS, CDR2 YYNGEE. The CDR3 totals 14 residues. Trimming took off 0 bases at V and 10 bases at J, with 11 bases between the two ends. The CDR3 sequence is CASSVEALGSPLHF. CDR3 nucleotides: TGTGCCAGCAGCGTAGAGGCCCTGGGCTCACCCCTCCACTTT.

The CDR3 DNA reads TGTGCCAGCAGCTTAACCGGGACCCGCGAGCAGTACTTC. This encodes CASSLTGTREQYF. The chain links TRBV11-2 to TRBJ2-7, with D perhaps being TRBD1 or TRBD2 (5 bases each). CDR1 and CDR2 (germline): SGHAT, FQNNGV. Trimming stripped 2 bases from V and 6 bases from J, with 11 bases between. The CDR3 totals 13 residues.

CDR3: CASSPKSDQPQHF. Written as DNA, the CDR3 is TGTGCCAGCTCACCAAAGTCTGACCAGCCCCAGCATTTT. V gene TRBV18 combines with J gene TRBJ1-5; D uncertain. The ends were cut back, 2 bases at V and 7 bases at J, with 9 bases in the middle. The length of the CDR3 is 13 residues. Germline-derived CDR1 and CDR2 are KGHSH and LQKENI.

The J gene is TRBJ1-1, the V gene TRBV6-7; TRBD1 matches 10 bases. TRBV6-7 is given ORF status, its function remaining uncertain. J gave up 5 bases and V 5 bases, and 17 bases lay outside the gene matches. The length of the CDR3 is 18 residues. In DNA form, the CDR3 reads TGTGCCAGCAGTAACCTGGGGGACAGGGGAAATAGGAGTACTGAAGCTTTCTTT. As protein: CASSNLGDRGNRSTEAFF.

V gene TRBV27 combines with J gene TRBJ1-1; weak D call: TRBD1 (5 bases). V was shortened by 0 bases and J by 3 bases, with 17 bases between the two germline ends. This CDR3 contains 17 residues. The germline gives CDR1 MNHEY, CDR2 SMNVEV (reference sequence). The CDR3 loop is CASSLSKRLGRDTEAFF. The CDR3 nucleotides read TGTGCCAGCAGTTTATCCAAACGGCTGGGACGTGACACTGAAGCTTTCTTT.

This chain uses TRBV6-5 with TRBJ1-1, with no clear D. CDR3 length: 13 amino acids. Germline CDR1 is MNHEY and CDR2 is SVGAGI. V gave up 2 bases and J gave up 3 bases, with 7 bases separating them. The CDR3 loop is CASSYPGYTEAFF. The CDR3, as DNA: TGTGCCAGCAGTTACCCTGGCTACACTGAAGCTTTCTTT.

This chain joins TRBV7-2 and TRBJ1-5; 8 bases align to TRBD1. From germline, CDR1 is SGHTA and CDR2 FQGNSA. The length of the CDR3 is 15 residues. Unmatched junction bases numbered 8, after V lost 1 base and J lost 9 bases. The chain's CDR3 is CASSLGTGKGRPQHF. The CDR3 DNA reads as TGTGCCAGCAGCTTAGGGACAGGGAAGGGCCGGCCCCAGCATTTT.

V usage is TRBV2 and J usage is TRBJ1-5; D gene uncertain. Trimming cost V 6 bases and J 6 bases, with 18 bases left between them. The CDR3 is made up of 15 amino acids. Germline CDR1 is SNHLY and CDR2 is FYNNEI. The CDR3, as DNA: TGTGCCAGCAGCCCTAGCCCTGGTTCGGTTCAGCCCCAGCATTTT. Its protein is CASSPSPGSVQPQHF.

V and J are TRBV5-4 and TRBJ1-3; TRBD1 agrees at 9 bases. Trimming removed 3 bases from V and 0 bases from J; junction bases left unmatched: 4. This CDR3 is built from 16 residues. Germline V gives CDR1 SGHNT, CDR2 YYREEE (reference sequence). CDR3 DNA: TGTGCCAGCAGCTGGGACAGGGCGCTCTCTGGAAACACCATATATTTT. It codes for CASSWDRALSGNTIYF.

V usage is TRBV18 and J usage is TRBJ2-5; D is unclear. The CDR3 contains 13 residues. V was shortened by 4 bases and J by 1 base, with 7 bases between the two germline ends. Germline lookup yields CDR1 KGHSH and CDR2 LQKENI. The CDR3 DNA reads as TGTGCCAGCTCACGGCACATCCAAGAGACCCAGTACTTC. This codes for CASSRHIQETQYF.

The CDR3 protein is CASSPRGRGQETQYF. CDR3 bases: TGTGCCAGCAGCCCACGAGGGCGGGGGCAAGAGACCCAGTACTTC. The chain joins TRBV7-2 to TRBJ2-5; 7 bases agree with TRBD2. CDR1 and CDR2 from the germline V gene are SGHTA and FQGNSA. This CDR3 spans 15 amino acids. V lost 5 bases and J lost 2; bases outside the gene matches: 8.

The rearrangement joins TRBV5-1 to TRBJ1-5, with TRBD1 identical over 8 bases. V trimming: 0 bases; J trimming: 4 bases; junction bases outside the gene matches: 0. The germline V gene has CDR1 SGHRS and CDR2 YFSETQ. CDR3 length equals 14 residues. The CDR3 DNA reads as TGCGCCAGCAGCTTGGGGACAGGGAATCAGCCCCAGCATTTT. It translates to CASSLGTGNQPQHF.

CDR3: CSVDGGPRIGELFF. CDR3 nucleotide sequence: TGCAGCGTTGACGGGGGGCCCCGGATCGGGGAGCTGTTTTTT. V gene TRBV29-1 combines with J gene TRBJ2-2; possibly TRBD2 for D (7 bases). V was pared by 3 bases and J by 7 bases, with 15 bases between. The germline V gene encodes CDR1 SQVTM and CDR2 ANQGSEA. The CDR3 runs 14 residues.

The table lists this clone with a count of one. The chain is built from TRBV9 and TRBJ2-7; D not certain. V dropped 0 bases and J dropped 6 bases, with 16 bases sitting between them. This CDR3 contains 15 residues. Per the germline V gene, CDR1 is SGDLS and CDR2 is YYNGEE. This chain's CDR3 is CASSVGWKGSSEQYF. Written as DNA, the CDR3 is TGTGCCAGCAGCGTAGGATGGAAGGGCAGTAGCGAGCAGTACTTC.

This chain connects TRBV19 to TRBJ2-5; 8 bases line up with TRBD1. The CDR3 spans 12 residues. Per germline, CDR1 LNHDA and CDR2 SQIVND (reference sequence). J was trimmed by 4 bases and V by 10 bases; bases with no gene match: 5. In nucleotides, the CDR3 is TGTGCCACCAGGGGGCCGGGAGAGACCCAGTACTTC. Protein product: CATRGPGETQYF.

The J gene is TRBJ1-5, the V gene TRBV6-6; no reliable D call. CDR1 and CDR2 from the germline V gene are MNHNY and SVGAGI (reference sequence). The CDR3 spans 13 residues. V gave up 0 bases and J gave up 5 bases, with 5 bases separating them. The CDR3 DNA sequence: TGTGCCAGCAGTTACTCTCCGTATCAGCCCCAGCATTTT. Translation: CASSYSPYQPQHF.

The V gene is TRBV28, the J gene TRBJ1-3; TRBD1 is a possible D gene (6 bases). Per germline, CDR1 MDHEN and CDR2 SYDVKM. Trimming removed 6 bases at V and 7 bases at J, with 22 bases between. CDR3 size: 16 residues. This CDR3 is CASSPPGTPSRNTIYF. As DNA, the CDR3 is TGTGCCAGCAGCCCTCCCGGGACACCTTCGCGGAACACCATATATTTT.

This clone was seen only once. The CDR3, as DNA: TGTGCCAGCAGCCAAGACCCCGGGACAGTAGGCTATAATTCACCCCTCCACTTT. It encodes CASSQDPGTVGYNSPLHF. V usage is TRBV4-2 and J usage is TRBJ1-6, with TRBD1 matching 7 bases. The germline V gene encodes CDR1 LGHNA and CDR2 YNFKEQ. CDR3 length equals 18 residues. Trimming cost V 0 bases and J 3 bases; bases outside gene matches: 8.

This clone was observed a single time. The chain carries TRBV30 and TRBJ1-6; the match to TRBD1 covers 9 bases. The CDR3 has 14 amino acids. The V gene's germline CDR1 is GTSNPN and CDR2 SVGIG (reference sequence). Losses at the gene ends were 2 bases for V and 10 bases for J; bases not matched to a gene: 6. CDR3 DNA: TGTGCCTGGAGTCTCGGGACAGGGAACTCACCCCTCCACTTT. Residues: CAWSLGTGNSPLHF. Based on the CDR3 plus reference TRBV30 and TRBJ1-6, the full variable domain is SQTIHQWPATLVQPVGSPLSLECTVEGTSNPNLYWYRQAAGRGLQLLFYSVGIGQISSEVPQNLSASRPQDRQFILSSKKLLLSDSGFYLCAWSLGTGNSPLHFGNGTRLTVT.